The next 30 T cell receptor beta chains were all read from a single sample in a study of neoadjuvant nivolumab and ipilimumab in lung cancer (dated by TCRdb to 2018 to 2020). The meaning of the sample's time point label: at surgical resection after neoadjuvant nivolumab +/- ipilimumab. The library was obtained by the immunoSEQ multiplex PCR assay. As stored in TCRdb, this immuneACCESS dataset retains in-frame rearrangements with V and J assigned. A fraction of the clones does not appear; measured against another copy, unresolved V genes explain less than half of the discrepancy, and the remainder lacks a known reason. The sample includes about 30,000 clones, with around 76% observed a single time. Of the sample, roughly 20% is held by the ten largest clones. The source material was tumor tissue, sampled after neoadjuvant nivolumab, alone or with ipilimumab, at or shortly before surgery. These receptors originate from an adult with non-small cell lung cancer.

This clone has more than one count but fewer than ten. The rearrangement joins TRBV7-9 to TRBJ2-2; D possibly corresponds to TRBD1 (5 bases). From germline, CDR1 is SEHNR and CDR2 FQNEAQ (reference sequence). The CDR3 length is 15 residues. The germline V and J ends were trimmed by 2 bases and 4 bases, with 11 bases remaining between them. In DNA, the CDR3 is TGTGCCAGCAGCTTATTGACAGCAGGCACCGGGGAGCTGTTTTTT. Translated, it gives CASSLLTAGTGELFF.

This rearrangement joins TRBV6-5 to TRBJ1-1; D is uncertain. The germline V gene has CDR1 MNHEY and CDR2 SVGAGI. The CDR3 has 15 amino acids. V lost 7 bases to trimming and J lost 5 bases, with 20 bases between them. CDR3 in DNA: TGTGCCAGCACCCCTGGGAGTTTCGGGTCTACTGAAGCTTTCTTT. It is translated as CASTPGSFGSTEAFF.

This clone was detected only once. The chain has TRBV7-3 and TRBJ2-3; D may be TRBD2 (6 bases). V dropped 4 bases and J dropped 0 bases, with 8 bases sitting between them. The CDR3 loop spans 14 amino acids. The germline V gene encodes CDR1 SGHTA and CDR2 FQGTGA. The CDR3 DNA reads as TGTGCCAGCAGCTCGCGGGGTAGCACAGATACGCAGTATTTT. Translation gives CASSSRGSTDTQYF.

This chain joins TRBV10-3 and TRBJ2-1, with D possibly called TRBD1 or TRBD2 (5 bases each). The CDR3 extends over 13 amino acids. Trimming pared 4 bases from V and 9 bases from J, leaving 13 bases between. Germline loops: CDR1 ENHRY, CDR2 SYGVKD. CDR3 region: CAISALGESEQFF. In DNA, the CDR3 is TGTGCCATCAGTGCTTTGGGGGAAAGTGAGCAGTTCTTC.

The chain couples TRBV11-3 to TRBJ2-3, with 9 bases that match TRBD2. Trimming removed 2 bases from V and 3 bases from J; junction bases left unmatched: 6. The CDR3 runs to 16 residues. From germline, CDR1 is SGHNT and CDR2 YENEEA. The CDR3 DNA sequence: TGTGCCAGCAGCTTATACGGCGGGGGGGGGACAGATACGCAGTATTTT. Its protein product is CASSLYGGGGTDTQYF.

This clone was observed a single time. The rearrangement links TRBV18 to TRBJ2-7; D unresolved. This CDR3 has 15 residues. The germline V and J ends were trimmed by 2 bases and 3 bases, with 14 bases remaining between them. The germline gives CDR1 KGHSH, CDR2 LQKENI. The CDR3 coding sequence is TGTGCCAGCTCACCATCGTTTCGGAACGACTACGAGCAGTACTTC. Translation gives CASSPSFRNDYEQYF.

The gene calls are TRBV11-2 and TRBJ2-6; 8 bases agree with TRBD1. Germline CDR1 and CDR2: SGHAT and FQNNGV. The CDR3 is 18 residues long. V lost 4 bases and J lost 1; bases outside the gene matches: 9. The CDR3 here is CASSSLDRGASGANVLTF. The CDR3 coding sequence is TGTGCCAGCAGCTCACTAGACAGGGGTGCGTCTGGGGCCAACGTCCTGACTTTC. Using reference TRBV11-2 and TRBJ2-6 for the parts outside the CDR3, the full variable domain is EAGVAQSPRYKIIEKRQSVAFWCNPISGHATLYWYQQILGQGPKLLIQFQNNGVVDDSQLPKDRFSAERLKGVDSTLKIQPAKLEDSAVYLCASSSLDRGASGANVLTFGAGSRLTVL.

In DNA, the CDR3 is TGCAGCGTAGGGACAGGCTCCTACGAGCAGTACTTC. This encodes CSVGTGSYEQYF. This sequence joins TRBV29-1 and TRBJ2-7, with 8 nucleotides matching TRBD1. J gave up 0 bases and V 6 bases, and 1 base lay outside the gene matches. This CDR3 contains 12 residues. Germline V gives CDR1 SQVTM, CDR2 ANQGSEA.

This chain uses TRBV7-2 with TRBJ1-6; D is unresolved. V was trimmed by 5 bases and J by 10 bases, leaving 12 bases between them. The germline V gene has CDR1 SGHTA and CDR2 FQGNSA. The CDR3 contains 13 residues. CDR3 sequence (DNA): TGTGCCAGCAGCGAGGGCAGTCACTCACCCCTCCACTTT. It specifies CASSEGSHSPLHF. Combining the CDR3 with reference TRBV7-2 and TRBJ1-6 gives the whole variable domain GAGVSQSPSNKVTEKGKDVELRCDPISGHTALYWYRQSLGQGLEFLIYFQGNSAPDKSGLPSDRFSAERTGGSVSTLTIQRTQQEDSAVYLCASSEGSHSPLHFGNGTRLTVT.

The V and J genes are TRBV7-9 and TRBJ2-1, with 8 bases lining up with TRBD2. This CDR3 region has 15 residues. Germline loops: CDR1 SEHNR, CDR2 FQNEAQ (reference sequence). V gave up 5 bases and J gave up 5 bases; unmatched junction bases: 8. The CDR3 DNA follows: TGTGCCAGCAGCCCTCGGGGGGGCCAGAACAATGAGCAGTTCTTC. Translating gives CASSPRGGQNNEQFF.

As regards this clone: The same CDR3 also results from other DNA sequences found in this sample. CDR3 nucleotides: TGTGCCAGCAGCTTAGTTCTGGGACGGGCTAACTATGGCTACACCTTC. It specifies CASSLVLGRANYGYTF. The chain employs TRBV11-2 and TRBJ1-2; D is perhaps TRBD1 (5 bases). Germline loops: CDR1 SGHAT, CDR2 FQNNGV. The CDR3 loop spans 16 amino acids. The V end lost 1 base, the J end lost 0 bases, and 12 bases lay between the germline ends.

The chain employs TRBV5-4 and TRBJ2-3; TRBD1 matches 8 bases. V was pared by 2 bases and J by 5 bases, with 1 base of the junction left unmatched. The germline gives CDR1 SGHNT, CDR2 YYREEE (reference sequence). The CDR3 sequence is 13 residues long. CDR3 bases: TGTGCCAGCAGCTTAGACAGGGGAGATACGCAGTATTTT. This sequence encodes CASSLDRGDTQYF.

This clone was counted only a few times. The CDR3 spells CASSTGTSSYEQYF. The CDR3 nucleotides read TGTGCCAGCTCAACTGGGACTAGCTCCTACGAGCAGTACTTC. This sequence joins TRBV18 and TRBJ2-7; 8 nucleotides align to TRBD2. After removal of 5 bases from V and 0 bases from J, the junction contained 3 bases not matched to a gene. Germline V gene sequence: CDR1 KGHSH, CDR2 LQKENI. CDR3 length: 14 amino acids.

The CDR3 loop reads CAWRGTEAFF. The DNA for the CDR3 is TGTGCCTGGAGGGGAACTGAAGCTTTCTTT. This rearrangement joins TRBV30 to TRBJ1-1; D not resolved. The CDR3 length is 10 residues. Germline V gene sequence: CDR1 GTSNPN, CDR2 SVGIG (reference sequence). The V end was cut by 3 bases, the J end by 5 bases, with 4 bases between.

CDR3 in DNA: TGTGCCAGCCTGGCGACAGGGCGCACCGGGGAGCTGTTTTTT. It yields the protein CASLATGRTGELFF. The rearrangement links TRBV2 to TRBJ2-2; the match to TRBD1 covers 7 bases. Germline CDR1 and CDR2: SNHLY and FYNNEI. V trimming: 8 bases; J trimming: 4 bases; junction bases outside the gene matches: 7. CDR3 length equals 14 residues.

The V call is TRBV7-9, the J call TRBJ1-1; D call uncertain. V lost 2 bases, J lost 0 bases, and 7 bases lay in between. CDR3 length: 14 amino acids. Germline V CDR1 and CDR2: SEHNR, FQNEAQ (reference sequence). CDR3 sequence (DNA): TGTGCCAGCAGCTTACTCTCTCTGAACACTGAAGCTTTCTTT. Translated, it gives CASSLLSLNTEAFF.

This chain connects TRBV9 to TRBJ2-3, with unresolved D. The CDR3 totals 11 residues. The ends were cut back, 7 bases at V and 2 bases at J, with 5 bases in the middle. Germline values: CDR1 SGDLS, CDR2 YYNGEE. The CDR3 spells CASGNTDTQYF. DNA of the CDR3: TGTGCCAGCGGAAACACAGATACGCAGTATTTT.

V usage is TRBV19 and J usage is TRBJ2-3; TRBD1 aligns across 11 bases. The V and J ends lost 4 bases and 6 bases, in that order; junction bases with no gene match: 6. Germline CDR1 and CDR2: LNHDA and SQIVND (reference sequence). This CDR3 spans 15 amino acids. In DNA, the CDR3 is TGTGCCAGTAGTACGGACAGGGGGCAAGGGGATACGCAGTATTTT. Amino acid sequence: CASSTDRGQGDTQYF. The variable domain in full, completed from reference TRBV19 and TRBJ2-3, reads DGGITQSPKYLFRKEGQNVTLSCEQNLNHDAMYWYRQDPGQGLRLIYYSQIVNDFQKGDIAEGYSVSREKKESFPLTVTSAQKNPTAFYLCASSTDRGQGDTQYFGPGTRLTVL.

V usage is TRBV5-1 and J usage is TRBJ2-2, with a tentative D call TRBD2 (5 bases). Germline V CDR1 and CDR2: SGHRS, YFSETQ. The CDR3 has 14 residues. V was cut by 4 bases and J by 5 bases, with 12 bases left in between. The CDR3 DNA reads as TGCGCCAGCAGCCCCGGACTTGGGACCGGGGAGCTGTTTTTT. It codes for CASSPGLGTGELFF.

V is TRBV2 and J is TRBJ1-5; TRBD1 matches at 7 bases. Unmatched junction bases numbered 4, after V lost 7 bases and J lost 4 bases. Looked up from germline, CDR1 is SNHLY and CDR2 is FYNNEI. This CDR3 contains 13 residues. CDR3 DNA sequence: TGTGCCAGCAACCGGGACAGAAATCAGCCCCAGCATTTT. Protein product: CASNRDRNQPQHF.

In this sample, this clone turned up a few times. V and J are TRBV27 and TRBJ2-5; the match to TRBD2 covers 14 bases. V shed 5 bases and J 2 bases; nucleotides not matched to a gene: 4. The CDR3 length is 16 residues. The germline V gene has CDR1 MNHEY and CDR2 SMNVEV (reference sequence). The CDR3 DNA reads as TGTGCCAGCAGTATACGACTAGCGGGGGGGCAAGAGACCCAGTACTTC. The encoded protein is CASSIRLAGGQETQYF.

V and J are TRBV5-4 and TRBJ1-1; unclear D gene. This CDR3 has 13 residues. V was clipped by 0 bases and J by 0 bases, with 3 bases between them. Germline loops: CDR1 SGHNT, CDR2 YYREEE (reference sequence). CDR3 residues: CASSLAVNTEAFF. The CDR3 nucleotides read TGTGCCAGCAGCTTGGCTGTGAACACTGAAGCTTTCTTT.

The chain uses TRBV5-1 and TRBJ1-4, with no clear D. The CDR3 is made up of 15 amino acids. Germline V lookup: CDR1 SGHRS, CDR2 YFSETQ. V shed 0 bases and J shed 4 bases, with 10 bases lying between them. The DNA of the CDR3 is TGCGCCAGCAGCTTGGCGGGTGCTGATAATGAAAAACTGTTTTTT. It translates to CASSLAGADNEKLFF.

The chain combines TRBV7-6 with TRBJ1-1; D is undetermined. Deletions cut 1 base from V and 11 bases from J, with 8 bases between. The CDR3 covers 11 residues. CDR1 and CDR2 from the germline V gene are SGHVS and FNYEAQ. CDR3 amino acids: CASSLEGRAFF. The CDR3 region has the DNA TGTGCCAGCAGCTTAGAAGGGAGGGCTTTCTTT.

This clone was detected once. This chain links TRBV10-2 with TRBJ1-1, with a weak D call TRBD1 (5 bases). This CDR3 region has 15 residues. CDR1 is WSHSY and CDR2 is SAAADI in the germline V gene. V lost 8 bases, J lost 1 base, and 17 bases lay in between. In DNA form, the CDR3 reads TGCGCCAGCTGGGGCGGGACGGCACCGAACACTGAAGCTTTCTTT. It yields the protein CASWGGTAPNTEAFF.

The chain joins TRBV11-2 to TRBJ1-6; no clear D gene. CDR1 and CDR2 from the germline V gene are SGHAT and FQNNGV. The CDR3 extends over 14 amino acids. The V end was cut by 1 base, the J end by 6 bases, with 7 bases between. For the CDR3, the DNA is TGTGCCAGCAGCTTAGGGGAAGGTAATTCACCCCTCCACTTT. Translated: CASSLGEGNSPLHF.

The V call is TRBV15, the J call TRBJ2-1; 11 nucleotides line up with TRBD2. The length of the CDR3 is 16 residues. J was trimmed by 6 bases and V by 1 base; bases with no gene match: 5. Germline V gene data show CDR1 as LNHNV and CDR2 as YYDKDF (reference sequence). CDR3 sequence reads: CATSRATSGVGNEQFF. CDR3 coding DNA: TGTGCCACCAGCAGAGCGACTAGCGGGGTGGGCAATGAGCAGTTCTTC.

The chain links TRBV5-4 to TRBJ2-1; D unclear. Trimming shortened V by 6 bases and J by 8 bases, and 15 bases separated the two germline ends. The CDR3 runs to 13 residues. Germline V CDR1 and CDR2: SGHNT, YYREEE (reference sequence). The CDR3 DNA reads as TGTGCCAGCAACTTCCCAGGACGGGATGAGCAGTTCTTC. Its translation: CASNFPGRDEQFF.

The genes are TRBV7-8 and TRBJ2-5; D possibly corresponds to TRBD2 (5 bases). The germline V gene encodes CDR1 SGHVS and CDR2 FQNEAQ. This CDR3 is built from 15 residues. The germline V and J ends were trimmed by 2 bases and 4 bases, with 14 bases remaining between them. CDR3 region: CASSLMVAGGETQYF. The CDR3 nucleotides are TGTGCCAGCAGCTTAATGGTAGCTGGAGGAGAGACCCAGTACTTC.

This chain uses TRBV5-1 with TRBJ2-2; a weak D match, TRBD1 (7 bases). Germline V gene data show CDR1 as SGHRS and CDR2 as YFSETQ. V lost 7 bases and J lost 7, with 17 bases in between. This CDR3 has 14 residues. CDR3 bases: TGCGCCAGCGGGCAAGGGGGGACAGTCGGGGAGCTGTTTTTT. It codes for CASGQGGTVGELFF.